The clone carrying this T cell receptor (beta chain) was counted only a few times. Its antigen is not identified. This record comes from a study of blood T cells in healthy people across ages. Combining a sample-barcoded 5' primer with a J-beta primer mix, a second PCR ran for about 7 to 11 cycles. TCRdb re-called the 5' RACE reads with MiXCR, one entry per CDR3 protein. The sample carries 700,000 or so distinct CDR3 sequences, 22% recorded once. Study-level results: Roughly linear declines in TCR beta diversity per million T cells occurred with age. Estimated diversity that came from one million T cells was considered an underestimate. Diversity was higher, and naive CD4+ cells more numerous, in long-lived donors than in aged donors.

Losses at the gene ends were 4 bases for V and 2 bases for J; bases not matched to a gene: 6. The CDR3 contains 15 residues. The receptor was derived from a man aged 70 or older in good health. This chain uses TRBV12-3 or TRBV12-4 with TRBJ2-3; 7 nucleotides align to TRBD1. The source material was blood. The CDR3 protein is CASSSPQGLTDTQYF. CDR3 nucleotides: TGTGCCAGCAGTTCCCCACAGGGGCTCACAGATACGCAGTATTTT.